The 5 T cell receptor beta chains in this list originate from one sample, sequenced in a study of blood T cell repertoires in COVID-19. Clones were sequenced by immunoSEQ multiplex PCR, and TCRdb holds only the in-frame ones, with some missing. The sample lists 450,000 to 600,000 clones; roughly 90% were seen once. The sequenced sample consisted of PBMCs or T cells enriched from blood (not recorded which). The receptors stem from a woman aged 18-29 years who had recovered from COVID-19.

The rearrangement links TRBV5-4 to TRBJ2-5; D possibly corresponds to TRBD1 (7 bases). V was pared by 3 bases and J by 1 base, with 13 bases between. Germline lookup yields CDR1 SGHNT and CDR2 YYREEE (reference sequence). This CDR3 is 15 amino acids long. CDR3 residues: CASSSSRGVQETQYF. Here the CDR3 DNA reads TGTGCCAGCAGCTCGAGCAGGGGGGTCCAAGAGACCCAGTACTTC.

This chain connects TRBV30 to TRBJ1-2, with 7 bases aligning to TRBD1. The J segment lost 4 bases and the V segment lost 1 base, leaving 15 bases of the junction unmatched. The CDR3 is 17 residues long. Germline CDR1 reads GTSNPN; CDR2 reads SVGIG (reference sequence). The CDR3 spells CAWSARGASSDRYGYTF. The CDR3 DNA is TGTGCCTGGAGTGCCAGGGGGGCCTCATCGGATCGCTATGGCTACACCTTC.

J is TRBJ2-7 and V is TRBV5-4, with 9 bases lining up with TRBD2. Germline V gene sequence: CDR1 SGHNT, CDR2 YYREEE (reference sequence). This CDR3 comprises 15 residues. The V gene end was trimmed by 0 bases and the J gene end by 5 bases; junction bases not matched to a gene: 6. The chain's CDR3 is CASSLALASGDEQYF. The CDR3 DNA reads TGTGCCAGCAGCTTGGCCTTGGCTAGCGGGGACGAGCAGTACTTC.

CDR3 nucleotides: TGTGCCAGCAGCCCAGGGACCCGGGGGACGGAGACCCAGTACTTC. It yields the protein CASSPGTRGTETQYF. J is TRBJ2-5 and V is TRBV3-1 (or the pseudogene TRBV3-2); possibly TRBD2 for D (6 bases). The V end was cut by 4 bases, the J end by 5 bases, with 17 bases between. The V gene's germline CDR1 is LGHDT and CDR2 YNNKEL (reference sequence). This CDR3 contains 15 residues.

The V and J genes are TRBV11-2 and TRBJ1-2; 8 bases fit TRBD1. Germline values: CDR1 SGHAT, CDR2 FQNNGV. The V segment lost 1 base and the J segment 6 bases; nucleotides outside the gene matches: 4. CDR3 length: 14 residues. The CDR3 protein is CASSLAGGVNGYTF. The CDR3 nucleotides are TGTGCCAGCAGCTTAGCAGGGGGCGTTAATGGCTACACCTTC.